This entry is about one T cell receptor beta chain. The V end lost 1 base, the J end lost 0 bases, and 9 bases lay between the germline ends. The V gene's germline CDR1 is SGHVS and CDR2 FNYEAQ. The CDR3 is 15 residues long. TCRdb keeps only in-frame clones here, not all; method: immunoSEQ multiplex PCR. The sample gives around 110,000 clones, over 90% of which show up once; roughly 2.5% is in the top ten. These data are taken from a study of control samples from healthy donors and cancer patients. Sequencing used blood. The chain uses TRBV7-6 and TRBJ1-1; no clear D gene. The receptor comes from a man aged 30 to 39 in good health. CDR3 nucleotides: TGTGCCAGCAGCTTAGGAACGAACATGAACACTGAAGCTTTCTTT. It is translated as CASSLGTNMNTEAFF.